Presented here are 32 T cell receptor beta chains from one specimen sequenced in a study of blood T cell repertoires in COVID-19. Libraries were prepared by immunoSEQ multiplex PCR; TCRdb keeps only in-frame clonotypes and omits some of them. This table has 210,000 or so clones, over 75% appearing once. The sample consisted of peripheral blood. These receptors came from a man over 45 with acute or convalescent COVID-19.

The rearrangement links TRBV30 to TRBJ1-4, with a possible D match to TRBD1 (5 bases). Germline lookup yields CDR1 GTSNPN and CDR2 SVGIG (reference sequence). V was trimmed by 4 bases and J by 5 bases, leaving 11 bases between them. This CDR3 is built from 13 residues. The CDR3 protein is CAWNDGGNEKLFF. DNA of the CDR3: TGTGCCTGGAACGATGGGGGGAATGAAAAACTGTTTTTT.

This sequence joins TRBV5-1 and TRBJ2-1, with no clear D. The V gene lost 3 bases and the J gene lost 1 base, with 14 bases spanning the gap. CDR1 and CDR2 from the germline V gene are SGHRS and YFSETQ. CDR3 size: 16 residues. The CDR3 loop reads CASSSQPDRSYNEQFF. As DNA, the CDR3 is TGCGCCAGCAGCTCGCAACCCGATCGGTCCTACAATGAGCAGTTCTTC.

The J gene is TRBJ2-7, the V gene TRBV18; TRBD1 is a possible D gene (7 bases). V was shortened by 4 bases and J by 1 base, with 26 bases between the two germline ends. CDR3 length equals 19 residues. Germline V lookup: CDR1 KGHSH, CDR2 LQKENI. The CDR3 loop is CASSLGLTGKTPLSYEQYF. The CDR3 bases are TGTGCCAGCTCACTGGGACTGACAGGGAAAACCCCTCTATCCTACGAGCAGTACTTC.

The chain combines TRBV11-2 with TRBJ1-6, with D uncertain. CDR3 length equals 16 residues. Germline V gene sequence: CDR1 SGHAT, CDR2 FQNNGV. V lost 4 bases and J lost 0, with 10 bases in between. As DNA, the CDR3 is TGTGCCAGCAGCTCTCAATTGAGCTCCTATAATTCACCCCTCCACTTT. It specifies CASSSQLSSYNSPLHF.

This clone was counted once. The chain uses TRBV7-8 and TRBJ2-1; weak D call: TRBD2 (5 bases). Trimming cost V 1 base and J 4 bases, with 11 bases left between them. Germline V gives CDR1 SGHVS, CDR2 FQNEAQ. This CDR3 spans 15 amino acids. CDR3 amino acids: CASSLVRGSYNEQFF. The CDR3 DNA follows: TGTGCCAGCAGCTTAGTACGGGGATCTTACAATGAGCAGTTCTTC.

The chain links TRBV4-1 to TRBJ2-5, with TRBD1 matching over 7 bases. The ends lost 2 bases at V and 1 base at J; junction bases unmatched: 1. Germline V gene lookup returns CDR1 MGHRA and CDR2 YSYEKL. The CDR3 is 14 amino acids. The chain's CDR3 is CASSQTGVQETQYF. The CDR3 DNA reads TGCGCCAGCAGCCAAACAGGGGTCCAAGAGACCCAGTACTTC.

CDR3 sequence reads: CASSANRDGYTF. As DNA, the CDR3 is TGTGCCAGCAGCGCCAACAGGGATGGCTACACCTTC. The gene calls are TRBV5-6 and TRBJ1-2; possible D gene TRBD1, 6 bases. Germline V gives CDR1 SGHDT, CDR2 YYEEEE. The CDR3 consists of 12 residues. Between the trimmed V and J ends, which lost 4 bases and 6 bases, there was a span of 10 bases.

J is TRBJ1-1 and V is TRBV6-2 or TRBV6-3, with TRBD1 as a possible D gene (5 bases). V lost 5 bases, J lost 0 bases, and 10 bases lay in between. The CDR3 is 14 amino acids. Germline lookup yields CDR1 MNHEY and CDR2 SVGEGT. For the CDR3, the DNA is TGTGCCAGCAGTCCCCAGACAGTGAACACTGAAGCTTTCTTT. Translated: CASSPQTVNTEAFF.

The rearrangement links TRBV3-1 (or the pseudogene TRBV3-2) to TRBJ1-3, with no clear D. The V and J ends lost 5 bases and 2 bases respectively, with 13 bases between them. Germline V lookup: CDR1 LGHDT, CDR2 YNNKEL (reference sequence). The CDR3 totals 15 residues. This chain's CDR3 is CASSTRGSAGNTIYF. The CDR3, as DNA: TGTGCCAGCAGCACTCGGGGAAGTGCTGGAAACACCATATATTTT.

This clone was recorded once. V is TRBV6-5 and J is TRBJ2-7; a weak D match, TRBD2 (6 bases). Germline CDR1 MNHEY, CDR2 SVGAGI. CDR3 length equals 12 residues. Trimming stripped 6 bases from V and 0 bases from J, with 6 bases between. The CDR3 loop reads CASREGSYEQYF. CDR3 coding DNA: TGTGCCAGCAGGGAGGGCTCCTACGAGCAGTACTTC.

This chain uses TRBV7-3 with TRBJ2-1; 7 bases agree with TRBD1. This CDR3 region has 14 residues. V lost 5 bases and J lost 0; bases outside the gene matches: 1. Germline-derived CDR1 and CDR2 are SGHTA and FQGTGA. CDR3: CASSRDSSYNEQFF. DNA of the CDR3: TGTGCCAGCAGCCGGGACAGCTCCTACAATGAGCAGTTCTTC. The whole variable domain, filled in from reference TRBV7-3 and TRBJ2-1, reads GAGVSQTPSNKVTEKGKYVELRCDPISGHTALYWYRQSLGQGPEFLIYFQGTGAADDSGLPNDRFFAVRPEGSVSTLKIQRTERGDSAVYLCASSRDSSYNEQFFGPGTRLTVL.

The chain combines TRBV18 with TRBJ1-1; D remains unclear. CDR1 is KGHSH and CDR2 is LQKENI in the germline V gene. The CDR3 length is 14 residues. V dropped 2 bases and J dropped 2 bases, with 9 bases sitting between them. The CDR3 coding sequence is TGTGCCAGCTCACCAAACAGCCGCAACACTGAAGCTTTCTTT. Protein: CASSPNSRNTEAFF.

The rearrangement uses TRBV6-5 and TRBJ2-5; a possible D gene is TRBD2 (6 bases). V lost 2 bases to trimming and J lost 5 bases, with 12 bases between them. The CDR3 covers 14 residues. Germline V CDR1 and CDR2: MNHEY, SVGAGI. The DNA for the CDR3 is TGTGCCAGCAGTTACGGGACGGGGAGGGAGACCCAGTACTTC. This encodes CASSYGTGRETQYF.

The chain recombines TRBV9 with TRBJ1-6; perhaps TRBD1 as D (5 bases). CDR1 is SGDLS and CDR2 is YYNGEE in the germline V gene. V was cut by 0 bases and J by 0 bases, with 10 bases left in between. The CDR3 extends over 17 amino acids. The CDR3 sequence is CASSVGGASSYNSPLHF. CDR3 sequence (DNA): TGTGCCAGCAGCGTAGGTGGGGCGAGCTCCTATAATTCACCCCTCCACTTT.

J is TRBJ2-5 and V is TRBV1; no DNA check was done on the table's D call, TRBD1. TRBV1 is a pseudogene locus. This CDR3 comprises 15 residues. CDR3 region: CTSSQDPQGEETQYF. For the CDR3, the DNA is TGCACCAGCAGCCAAGATCCCCAGGGGGAAGAGACCCAGTACTTC.

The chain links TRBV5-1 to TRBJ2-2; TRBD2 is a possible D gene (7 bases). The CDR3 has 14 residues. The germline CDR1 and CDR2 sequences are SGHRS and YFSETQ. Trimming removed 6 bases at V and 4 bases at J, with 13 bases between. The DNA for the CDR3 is TGCGCCAGCAACGATAGGGGGGGCACCGGGGAGCTGTTTTTT. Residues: CASNDRGGTGELFF.

The DNA for the CDR3 is TGTGCCAGCAGTTACTCTGGCGGGGGGGCTAATGAGCAGTTCTTC. Translating it yields CASSYSGGGANEQFF. This chain uses TRBV6-2 or TRBV6-3 with TRBJ2-1; TRBD2 matches at 9 bases. There are 15 residues in the CDR3. V was clipped by 0 bases and J by 7 bases; unmatched bases: 4. Germline values: CDR1 MNHEY, CDR2 SVGEGT.

The CDR3 here is CASSLRTGITDTQYF. For the CDR3, the DNA is TGTGCCAGCAGCTTGAGGACAGGGATCACAGATACGCAGTATTTT. The chain uses TRBV5-4 and TRBJ2-3; 8 nucleotides align to TRBD1. The V gene's germline CDR1 is SGHNT and CDR2 YYREEE (reference sequence). This CDR3 spans 15 amino acids. Trimming cost V 1 base and J 2 bases; bases outside gene matches: 3.

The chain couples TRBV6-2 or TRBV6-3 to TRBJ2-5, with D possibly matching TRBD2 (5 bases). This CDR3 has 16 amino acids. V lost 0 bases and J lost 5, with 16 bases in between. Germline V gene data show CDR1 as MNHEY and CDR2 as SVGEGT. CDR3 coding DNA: TGTGCCAGCAGTTACTCGTTTGGCGGGTTCAGGGAGACCCAGTACTTC. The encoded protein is CASSYSFGGFRETQYF.

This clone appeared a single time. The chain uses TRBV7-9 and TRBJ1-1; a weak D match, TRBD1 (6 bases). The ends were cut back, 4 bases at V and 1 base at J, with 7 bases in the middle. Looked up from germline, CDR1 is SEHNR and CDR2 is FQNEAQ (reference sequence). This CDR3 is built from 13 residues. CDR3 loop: CASSWGQNTEAFF. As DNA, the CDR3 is TGTGCCAGCAGCTGGGGACAGAACACTGAAGCTTTCTTT.

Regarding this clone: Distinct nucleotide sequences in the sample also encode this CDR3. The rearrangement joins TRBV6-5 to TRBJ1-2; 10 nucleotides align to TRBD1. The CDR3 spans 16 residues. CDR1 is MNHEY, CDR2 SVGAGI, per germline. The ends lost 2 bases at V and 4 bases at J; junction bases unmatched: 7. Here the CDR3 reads CASSYVRTGGGYGYTF. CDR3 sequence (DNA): TGTGCCAGCAGTTACGTCCGGACAGGGGGTGGCTATGGCTACACCTTC.

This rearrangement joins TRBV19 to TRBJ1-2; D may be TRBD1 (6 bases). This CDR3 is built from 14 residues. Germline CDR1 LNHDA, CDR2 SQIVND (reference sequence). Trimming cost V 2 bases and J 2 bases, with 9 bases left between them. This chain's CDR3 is CASSISTGNYGYTF. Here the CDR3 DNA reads TGTGCCAGTAGTATATCAACAGGGAACTATGGCTACACCTTC. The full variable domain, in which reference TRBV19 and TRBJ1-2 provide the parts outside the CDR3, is DGGITQSPKYLFRKEGQNVTLSCEQNLNHDAMYWYRQDPGQGLRLIYYSQIVNDFQKGDIAEGYSVSREKKESFPLTVTSAQKNPTAFYLCASSISTGNYGYTFGSGTRLTVV.

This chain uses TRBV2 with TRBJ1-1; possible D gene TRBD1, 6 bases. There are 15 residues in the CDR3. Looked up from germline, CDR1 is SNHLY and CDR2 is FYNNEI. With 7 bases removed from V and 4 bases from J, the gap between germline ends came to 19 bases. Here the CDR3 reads CASTRIGQGPTEAFF. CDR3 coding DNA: TGTGCCAGCACTAGAATTGGGCAGGGGCCCACTGAAGCTTTCTTT.

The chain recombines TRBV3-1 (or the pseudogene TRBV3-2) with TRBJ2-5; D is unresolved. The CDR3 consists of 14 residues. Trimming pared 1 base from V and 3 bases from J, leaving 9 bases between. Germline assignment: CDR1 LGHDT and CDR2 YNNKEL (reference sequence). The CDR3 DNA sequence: TGTGCCAGCAGCCAAGGAGCGACCAAAGAGACCCAGTACTTC. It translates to CASSQGATKETQYF.

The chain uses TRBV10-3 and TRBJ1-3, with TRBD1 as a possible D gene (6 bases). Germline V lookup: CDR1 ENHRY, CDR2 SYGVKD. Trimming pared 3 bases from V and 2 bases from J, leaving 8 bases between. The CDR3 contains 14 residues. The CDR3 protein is CAISEQGAGNTIYF. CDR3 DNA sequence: TGTGCCATCAGTGAACAGGGCGCTGGAAACACCATATATTTT.

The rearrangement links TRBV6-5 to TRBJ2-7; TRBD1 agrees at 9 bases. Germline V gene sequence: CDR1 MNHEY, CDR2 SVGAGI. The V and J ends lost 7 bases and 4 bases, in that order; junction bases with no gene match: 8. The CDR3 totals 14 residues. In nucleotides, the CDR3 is TGTGCCAGCACTGGACAGGGGACTTCTTACGAGCAGTACTTC. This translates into CASTGQGTSYEQYF.

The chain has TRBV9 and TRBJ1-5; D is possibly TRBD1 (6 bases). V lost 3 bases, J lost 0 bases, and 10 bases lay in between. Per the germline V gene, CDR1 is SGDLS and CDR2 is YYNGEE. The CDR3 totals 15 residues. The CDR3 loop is CASSAGTYSNQPQHF. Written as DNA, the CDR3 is TGTGCCAGCAGCGCCGGGACATATAGCAATCAGCCCCAGCATTTT. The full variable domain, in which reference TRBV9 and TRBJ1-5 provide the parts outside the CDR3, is DSGVTQTPKHLITATGQRVTLRCSPRSGDLSVYWYQQSLDQGLQFLIQYYNGEERAKGNILERFSAQQFPDLHSELNLSSLELGDSALYFCASSAGTYSNQPQHFGDGTRLSIL.

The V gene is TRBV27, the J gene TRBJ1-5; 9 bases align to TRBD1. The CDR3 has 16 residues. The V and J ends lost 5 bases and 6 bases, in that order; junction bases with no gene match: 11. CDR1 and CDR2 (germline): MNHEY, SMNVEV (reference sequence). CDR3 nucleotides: TGTGCCAGCAGTCACGGGACAGGGAGCGGTATTCAGCCCCAGCATTTT. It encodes CASSHGTGSGIQPQHF.

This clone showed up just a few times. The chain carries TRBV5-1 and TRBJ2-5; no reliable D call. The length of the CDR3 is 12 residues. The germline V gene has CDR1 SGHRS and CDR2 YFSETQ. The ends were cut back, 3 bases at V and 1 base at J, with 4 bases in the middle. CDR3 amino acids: CASSSSQETQYF. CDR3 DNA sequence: TGCGCCAGCAGCTCCAGCCAAGAGACCCAGTACTTC.

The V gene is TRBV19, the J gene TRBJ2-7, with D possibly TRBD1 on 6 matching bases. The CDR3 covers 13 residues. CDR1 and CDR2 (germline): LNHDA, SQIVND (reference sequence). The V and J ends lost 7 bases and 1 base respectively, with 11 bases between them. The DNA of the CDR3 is TGTGCCAGTATGGCACAGGGTTCCTACGAGCAGTACTTC. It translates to CASMAQGSYEQYF.

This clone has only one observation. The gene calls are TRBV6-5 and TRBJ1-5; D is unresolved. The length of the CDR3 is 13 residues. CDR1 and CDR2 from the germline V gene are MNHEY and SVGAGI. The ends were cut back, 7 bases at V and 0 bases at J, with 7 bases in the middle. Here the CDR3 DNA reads TGTGCCAGCACGAGTTATAGCAATCAGCCCCAGCATTTT. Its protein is CASTSYSNQPQHF.

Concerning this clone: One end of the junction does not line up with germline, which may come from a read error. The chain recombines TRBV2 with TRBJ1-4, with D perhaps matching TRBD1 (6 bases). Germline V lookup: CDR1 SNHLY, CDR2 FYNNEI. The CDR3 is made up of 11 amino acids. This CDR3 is CASRASGQPLF. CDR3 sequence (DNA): TGTGCCAGCAGGGCCTCCGGACAGCCACTATTT.